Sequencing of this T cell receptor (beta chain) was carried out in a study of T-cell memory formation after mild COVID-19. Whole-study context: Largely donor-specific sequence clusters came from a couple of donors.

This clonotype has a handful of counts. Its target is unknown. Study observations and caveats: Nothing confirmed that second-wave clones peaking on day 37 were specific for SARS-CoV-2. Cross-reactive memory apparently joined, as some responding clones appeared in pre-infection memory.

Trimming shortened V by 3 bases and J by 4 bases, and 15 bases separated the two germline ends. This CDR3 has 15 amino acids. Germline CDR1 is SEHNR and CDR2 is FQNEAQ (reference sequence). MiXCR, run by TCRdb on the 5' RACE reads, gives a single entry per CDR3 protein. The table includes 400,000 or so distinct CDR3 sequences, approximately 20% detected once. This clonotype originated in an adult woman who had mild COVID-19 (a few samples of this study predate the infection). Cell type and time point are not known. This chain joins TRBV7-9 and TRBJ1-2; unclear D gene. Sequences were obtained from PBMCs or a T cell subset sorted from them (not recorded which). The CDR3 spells CASSLFDLIAYGYTF. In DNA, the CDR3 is TGTGCCAGCAGCTTGTTCGACCTTATCGCCTATGGCTACACCTTC.